Listed here are 26 T cell receptor beta chains from one sample, sequenced in a study of T-cell reconstitution after alpha-beta-depleted transplantation in children. Molecular barcoding with unique molecular identifiers was used for the TCRbeta library. TCRdb redid the calling of the PCR reads with MiXCR, one entry per CDR3 protein. This sample has hundreds of thousands of distinct CDR3 sequences, with roughly a tenth found just once. The sample in question was PBMCs, obtained before TCRalphabeta/CD19-depleted stem cell transplant. The receptors originated from a boy under three years old with acute myeloid leukemia, due to receive a stem cell transplant.

This clonotype was observed many times. This chain links TRBV6-6 with TRBJ1-2; 9 bases align to TRBD1. The CDR3 loop spans 13 amino acids. With 4 bases clipped from V and 6 bases from J, the junction kept 3 bases outside the gene matches. Germline V gene lookup returns CDR1 MNHNY and CDR2 SVGAGI (reference sequence). CDR3 DNA sequence: TGTGCCAGCAGTTTACAGGGGGCGAATGGCTACACCTTC. It yields the protein CASSLQGANGYTF.

This clonotype was seen at least ten times. A read error may produce the germline difference seen at one junction end. The J gene is TRBJ2-3, the V gene TRBV7-2; a possible D gene is TRBD2 (5 bases). CDR3 length: 12 amino acids. Germline assignment: CDR1 SGHTA and CDR2 FQGNSA. The CDR3: CASSLALDTQYF. The CDR3 DNA reads as TGTGCCAGCAGTTTAGCGCTAGATACGCAGTATTTT.

This clonotype was found many times. The J gene is TRBJ2-2, the V gene TRBV3-1; D ambiguous. V was cut by 5 bases and J by 4 bases, with 8 bases left in between. The CDR3 totals 13 residues. Germline CDR1 is LGHDT and CDR2 is YNNKEL (reference sequence). The CDR3 reads CASSYSSTGELFF. CDR3 DNA sequence: TGTGCCAGCAGCTACTCTAGCACCGGGGAGCTGTTTTTT.

This clonotype was counted at least ten times. DNA for the CDR3: TGTGCCAGCAGCGAGTCCCTAATACTAGCGGGGCAGAACACCGGGGAGCTGTTTTTT. Translated, it gives CASSESLILAGQNTGELFF. This chain connects TRBV9 to TRBJ2-2; TRBD2 matches at 10 bases. In germline, CDR1 is SGDLS, CDR2 YYNGEE. V shed 3 bases, J shed 1 base, and the junction held 12 bases outside the gene matches. The CDR3 contains 19 residues.

This clonotype has at least ten counts. The V gene is TRBV9, the J gene TRBJ2-3, with 8 bases aligning to TRBD2. V lost 7 bases to trimming and J lost 1 base; unmatched junction nucleotides: 5. CDR3 length: 14 amino acids. Germline-derived CDR1 and CDR2 are SGDLS and YYNGEE. The CDR3 bases are TGTGCCAGCTCCGGGAGGGCCGGCACAGATACGCAGTATTTT. It encodes CASSGRAGTDTQYF. Full variable domain (missing parts from reference TRBV9 and TRBJ2-3): DSGVTQTPKHLITATGQRVTLRCSPRSGDLSVYWYQQSLDQGLQFLIQYYNGEERAKGNILERFSAQQFPDLHSELNLSSLELGDSALYFCASSGRAGTDTQYFGPGTRLTVL.

This clonotype was picked up many times. The CDR3 region is CASSLGREGLYNEQFF. CDR3 bases: TGTGCCAGCAGCTTAGGTCGGGAGGGCCTTTACAATGAGCAGTTCTTC. The chain is built from TRBV7-9 and TRBJ2-1, with 8 bases matching TRBD2. The ends lost 1 base at V and 4 bases at J; junction bases unmatched: 6. Germline lookup yields CDR1 SEHNR and CDR2 FQNEAQ (reference sequence). This CDR3 is built from 16 residues. Combining the CDR3 with reference TRBV7-9 and TRBJ2-1 gives the whole variable domain DTGVSQNPRHKITKRGQNVTFRCDPISEHNRLYWYRQTLGQGPEFLTYFQNEAQLEKSRLLSDRFSAERPKGSFSTLEIQRTEQGDSAMYLCASSLGREGLYNEQFFGPGTRLTVL.

With regard to this clonotype: Given a much more abundant clone one base away, this may be a read error. The J gene is TRBJ2-6, the V gene TRBV12-3 or TRBV12-4; D possibly corresponds to TRBD1 (5 bases). The CDR3 loop spans 15 amino acids. This CDR3 is CASSPRQTGANALTF. CDR3 nucleotides: TGTGCCAGCAGCCCCCGACAGACTGGGGCCAACGCCCTGACTTTC.

This clonotype was seen at least ten times. The chain has TRBV5-1 and TRBJ2-3; D may be TRBD1 (5 bases). The V end was cut by 3 bases, the J end by 0 bases, with 11 bases between. The length of the CDR3 is 15 residues. The germline CDR1 and CDR2 sequences are SGHRS and YFSETQ. In DNA, the CDR3 is TGCGCCAGCAGCTCCAGGGTTTCTAGCACAGATACGCAGTATTTT. Translating gives CASSSRVSSTDTQYF.

Only a few counts were recorded for this clonotype. The rearrangement uses TRBV5-1 and TRBJ2-3, with D possibly matching TRBD2 (6 bases). The CDR3 extends over 18 amino acids. Deletions cut 2 bases from V and 0 bases from J, with 19 bases between. Germline lookup yields CDR1 SGHRS and CDR2 YFSETQ. The CDR3 here is CASSLRVVGTYSTDTQYF. CDR3 coding DNA: TGCGCCAGCAGCTTACGAGTCGTGGGGACTTACAGCACAGATACGCAGTATTTT.

This chain connects TRBV23-1 to TRBJ2-3, with D possibly called TRBD1 or TRBD2 (6 bases each). TRBV23-1 is sorted into the ORF group, with uncertain function. Deletions cut 6 bases from V and 2 bases from J, with 18 bases between. CDR3 size: 16 residues. Here the CDR3 DNA reads TGCGCCAGCAGGCCGGGGGCACTAGCACACACAGATACGCAGTATTTT. Translated, it gives CASRPGALAHTDTQYF.

This clonotype has a count of ten or more. The chain recombines TRBV15 with TRBJ2-1; 9 nucleotides line up with TRBD2. The junction had 5 bases not matched to a gene; V was cut back by 4 bases and J by 4 bases. The CDR3 totals 15 residues. CDR1 is LNHNV, CDR2 YYDKDF, per germline (reference sequence). The CDR3 reads CATSMTAGGYNEQFF. The CDR3 DNA reads as TGTGCCACCAGCATGACGGCGGGGGGGTACAATGAGCAGTTCTTC. Based on the CDR3 plus reference TRBV15 and TRBJ2-1, the full variable domain is DAMVIQNPRYQVTQFGKPVTLSCSQTLNHNVMYWYQQKSSQAPKLLFHYYDKDFNNEADTPDNFQSRRPNTSFCFLDIRSPGLGDTAMYLCATSMTAGGYNEQFFGPGTRLTVL.

The table lists this clonotype with many counts. The CDR3 here is CATSRVANYGYTF. DNA of the CDR3: TGTGCCACCAGCAGAGTAGCTAACTATGGCTACACCTTC. V gene TRBV15 combines with J gene TRBJ1-2, with D unclear. V shed 1 base and J shed 0 bases, with 3 bases lying between them. The CDR3 spans 13 residues. Germline V gene data show CDR1 as LNHNV and CDR2 as YYDKDF (reference sequence). Supplemented by reference TRBV15 and TRBJ1-2, the full variable domain reads DAMVIQNPRYQVTQFGKPVTLSCSQTLNHNVMYWYQQKSSQAPKLLFHYYDKDFNNEADTPDNFQSRRPNTSFCFLDIRSPGLGDTAMYLCATSRVANYGYTFGSGTRLTVV.

This clonotype was observed at least ten times. The rearrangement joins TRBV4-2 to TRBJ1-2; D unclear. This CDR3 contains 15 residues. Between the trimmed V and J ends, which lost 1 base and 0 bases, there was a span of 9 bases. CDR1 is LGHNA and CDR2 is YNFKEQ in the germline V gene. The CDR3 DNA follows: TGTGCCAGCAGCCAAGCCTCAGAAGCTAACTATGGCTACACCTTC. Protein: CASSQASEANYGYTF.

This clonotype was picked up many times. The rearrangement uses TRBV20-1 and TRBJ2-5; tentatively, D is TRBD1 (5 bases). Deletions cut 7 bases from V and 3 bases from J, with 12 bases between. Germline CDR1 is DFQATT and CDR2 is SNEGSKA (reference sequence). This CDR3 has 12 residues. CDR3 residues: CSVGRVEETQYF. CDR3 nucleotides: TGCAGTGTCGGCAGGGTGGAAGAGACCCAGTACTTC.

In this sample, this clonotype turned up many times. The V and J genes are TRBV7-3 and TRBJ2-1, with D maybe TRBD1 (5 bases). Per the germline V gene, CDR1 is SGHTA and CDR2 is FQGTGA. The germline V and J ends were trimmed by 0 bases and 9 bases, with 12 bases remaining between them. The CDR3 length is 14 residues. The CDR3 protein is CASSLTVGAREQFF. The DNA of the CDR3 is TGTGCCAGCAGCTTAACTGTTGGGGCACGTGAGCAGTTCTTC.

At least ten counts were recorded for this clonotype. The J gene is TRBJ2-3, the V gene TRBV12-3 or TRBV12-4; 8 nucleotides line up with TRBD2. The V and J ends lost 7 bases and 2 bases, in that order; junction bases with no gene match: 8. The CDR3 has 15 residues. CDR3: CASNLGGGPTDTQYF. The CDR3, as DNA: TGTGCCAGCAACCTTGGCGGGGGGCCCACAGATACGCAGTATTTT.

In this sample, this clonotype turned up many times. The chain employs TRBV11-2 and TRBJ1-3; a weak D match, TRBD1 (5 bases). The germline gives CDR1 SGHAT, CDR2 FQNNGV. The V end lost 5 bases, the J end lost 2 bases, and 10 bases lay between the germline ends. The CDR3 is made up of 14 amino acids. CDR3 sequence reads: CASSQRGAGNTIYF. For the CDR3, the DNA is TGTGCCAGCAGCCAACGGGGGGCTGGAAACACCATATATTTT. The variable domain in full, completed from reference TRBV11-2 and TRBJ1-3, reads EAGVAQSPRYKIIEKRQSVAFWCNPISGHATLYWYQQILGQGPKLLIQFQNNGVVDDSQLPKDRFSAERLKGVDSTLKIQPAKLEDSAVYLCASSQRGAGNTIYFGEGSWLTVV.

This clonotype showed up many times. The V gene is TRBV3-1, the J gene TRBJ2-7, with 7 bases identical to TRBD2. V was pared by 5 bases and J by 4 bases, with 8 bases of the junction left unmatched. The CDR3 contains 14 residues. Germline CDR1 and CDR2: LGHDT and YNNKEL (reference sequence). CDR3 protein: CASSRRLAEYEQYF. For the CDR3, the DNA is TGTGCCAGCAGCAGGCGTCTAGCGGAATACGAGCAGTACTTC.

Ten or more counts support this clonotype. This chain uses TRBV4-1 with TRBJ2-2; D tentatively fits TRBD1 or TRBD2 (5 bases each). CDR1 and CDR2 from the germline V gene are MGHRA and YSYEKL. Trimming left V 1 base short and J 5 bases short, with 14 bases between. CDR3 length equals 16 residues. This chain's CDR3 is CASSQGWGRNTGELFF. In DNA form, the CDR3 reads TGCGCCAGCAGCCAAGGGTGGGGGAGAAATACCGGGGAGCTGTTTTTT.

This clonotype was counted only a few times. The J gene is TRBJ2-1, the V gene TRBV11-2; 9 bases fit TRBD2. Germline loops: CDR1 SGHAT, CDR2 FQNNGV. The CDR3 contains 18 residues. The V gene end was trimmed by 0 bases and the J gene end by 6 bases; junction bases not matched to a gene: 12. The CDR3, as DNA: TGTGCCAGCAGCTTAGATCTCCCTAGCGGGACTTTAAGCAATGAGCAGTTCTTC. Translated: CASSLDLPSGTLSNEQFF.

This clonotype has at least ten counts. The chain has TRBV4-3 and TRBJ1-3; D call uncertain. Looked up from germline, CDR1 is LGHNA and CDR2 is YSLEER. With 3 bases removed from V and 0 bases from J, the gap between germline ends came to 9 bases. The CDR3 is made up of 15 amino acids. The CDR3 coding sequence is TGCGCCAGCAGCCAGGTTATATTCTCTGGAAACACCATATATTTT. Translated, it gives CASSQVIFSGNTIYF.

This clonotype was counted many times. The rearrangement links TRBV6-1 to TRBJ2-7; possibly TRBD2 for D (6 bases). This CDR3 spans 14 amino acids. V lost 3 bases to trimming and J lost 4 bases, with 13 bases between them. The germline gives CDR1 MNHNS, CDR2 SASEGT. In nucleotides, the CDR3 is TGTGCCAGCAGTGAGGCTCTCCTAGCGTACGAGCAGTACTTC. Protein sequence: CASSEALLAYEQYF.

The sample holds many counts of this clonotype. The V and J genes are TRBV12-3 or TRBV12-4 and TRBJ2-3; TRBD2 aligns across 10 bases. The CDR3 has 17 residues. The V gene end was trimmed by 4 bases and the J gene end by 0 bases; junction bases not matched to a gene: 7. Here the CDR3 reads CASSSGLAFTSTDTQYF. CDR3 in DNA: TGTGCCAGCAGTTCGGGACTAGCGTTTACTAGCACAGATACGCAGTATTTT.

This clonotype was found many times. The chain is built from TRBV5-1 and TRBJ1-2, with 11 bases fitting TRBD1. V shed 2 bases, J shed 5 bases, and the junction held 5 bases outside the gene matches. Germline V lookup: CDR1 SGHRS, CDR2 YFSETQ. This CDR3 is 15 amino acids long. Here the CDR3 DNA reads TGCGCCAGCAGCTTTGGGACAGGGGGGCCTTATGGCTACACCTTC. It translates to CASSFGTGGPYGYTF.

Note on this clonotype: A much larger clonotype is one base distant, so this may be a read error. The rearrangement links TRBV6-5 to TRBJ2-3, with 11 bases that match TRBD2. Per the germline V gene, CDR1 is MNHEY and CDR2 is SVGAGI. V was pared by 4 bases and J by 5 bases, with 17 bases of the junction left unmatched. The CDR3 is 19 residues long. The CDR3 DNA reads as TGTGCCAGCAGTTCCAAAGCCATCAAAACTAGCGGGAGTAGAGATACGCAGTATTTT. Amino acid sequence: CASSSKAIKTSGSRDTQYF.

This clonotype was picked up many times. CDR3 nucleotide sequence: TGCGCCAGCAGCTCACTTCAGGGAGAGGGTAATTCACCCCTCCACTTT. It encodes CASSSLQGEGNSPLHF. This chain joins TRBV5-1 and TRBJ1-6; D perhaps matches TRBD1 (5 bases). The CDR3 has 16 amino acids. CDR1 SGHRS and CDR2 YFSETQ come from the germline V gene. V lost 3 bases and J lost 6, with 16 bases in between.